The 32 T cell receptor beta chains listed next were all sequenced from one sample in a study of prognosis after radiotherapy for stage I lung cancer. From genomic DNA, TCR beta CDR3 was amplified by two-round multiplex PCR. Individual primers that were specific to each TRBV and TRBJ gene served in first-round PCR. One entry per CDR3 protein, called by TCRdb with MiXCR from the multiplex PCR reads. This sample carries almost 40,000 distinct CDR3 sequences, about 24% of them seen once, and the ten largest clones take less than 30%. Sequencing was performed on PBMCs, taken before or after stereotactic body radiation therapy (not recorded which). The receptors come from a donor older than 45 with non-small cell lung cancer.

This clonotype was observed a single time. Since no conserved phenylalanine or tryptophan closes the CDR3, a read error is the likely cause. The chain carries TRBV6-4 and TRBJ1-5, with TRBD1 matching 10 bases. This CDR3 comprises 20 residues. J lost 1 base, V lost 0 bases, and 12 bases had no gene match. Germline-derived CDR1 and CDR2 are MRHNA and SNTAGT. The CDR3 protein is CASSDSIEDRGGGSNQPQHS. The CDR3 coding sequence is TGTGCCAGCAGTGACTCGATCGAGGACAGGGGGGGAGGGAGCAATCAGCCCCAGCATTCT.

This clonotype has ten or more counts. This chain links TRBV7-9 with TRBJ2-5, with D tentatively TRBD1 (6 bases). CDR1 SEHNR and CDR2 FQNEAQ come from the germline V gene (reference sequence). V gave up 4 bases and J gave up 5 bases, with 8 bases separating them. The CDR3 loop spans 12 amino acids. This CDR3 is CASSYREETQYF. CDR3 bases: TGTGCCAGCAGCTACAGGGAGGAGACCCAGTACTTC.

This clonotype was observed many times. This may be a read error: a much more frequent sequence differs by one nucleotide. V gene TRBV9 combines with J gene TRBJ2-2, with 8 bases aligning to TRBD2. Germline-derived CDR1 and CDR2 are SGDLS and YYNGEE. This CDR3 is 17 amino acids long. With V trimmed by 0 bases and J by 8 bases, 12 bases remained unmatched. The CDR3 sequence is CASSVVPSGPPRGELFF. CDR3 in DNA: TGTGCCAGCAGCGTAGTGCCTAGCGGGCCACCGAGGGGGGAGCTGTTTTTT.

In this sample, this clonotype turned up many times. The CDR3 protein is CSARDPAGQGQFF. The CDR3 DNA reads as TGCAGTGCTAGAGATCCCGCGGGACAGGGCCAGTTCTTC. This chain connects TRBV20-1 to TRBJ2-1; 9 bases are shared with TRBD1. After removal of 0 bases from V and 13 bases from J, the junction contained 7 bases not matched to a gene. Germline loops: CDR1 DFQATT, CDR2 SNEGSKA (reference sequence). The CDR3 covers 13 residues.

The genes are TRBV6-1 and TRBJ2-4; 8 positions agree with TRBD2. V was clipped by 5 bases and J by 6 bases; unmatched bases: 15. Germline V gene sequence: CDR1 MNHNS, CDR2 SASEGT. CDR3 length: 17 residues. In nucleotides, the CDR3 is TGTGCCAGCAGTCCCCAAACGGGGGGGATTGCAAGAAACATTCAGTACTTC. Its translation: CASSPQTGGIARNIQYF.

At least ten counts were recorded for this clonotype. The chain is built from TRBV18 and TRBJ1-1; maybe TRBD1 (5 bases). The CDR3 runs to 14 residues. CDR1 is KGHSH and CDR2 is LQKENI in the germline V gene. Trimming cost V 3 bases and J 3 bases, with 11 bases left between them. This chain's CDR3 is CASSPYRGDTEAFF. CDR3 DNA sequence: TGTGCCAGCTCACCTTATCGAGGGGACACTGAAGCTTTCTTT.

This clonotype has a count of ten or more. DNA for the CDR3: TGTGCCAGCAGCGTAGAGTTCTATGATGAGCAGTTCTTC. It codes for CASSVEFYDEQFF. The chain couples TRBV9 to TRBJ2-1; D is undetermined. V lost 0 bases and J lost 8, with 9 bases in between. The CDR3 spans 13 residues. Germline loops: CDR1 SGDLS, CDR2 YYNGEE.

This clonotype was counted ten times or more. The genes are TRBV5-1 and TRBJ2-5; D is ambiguous. The CDR3 consists of 12 residues. V lost 2 bases to trimming and J lost 2 bases, with 4 bases between them. Germline CDR1 is SGHRS and CDR2 is YFSETQ. The CDR3 loop reads CASSLGQETQYF. The CDR3 DNA is TGCGCCAGCAGCTTAGGGCAAGAGACCCAGTACTTC.

This clonotype is medium-sized. The chain combines TRBV24-1 with TRBJ2-1, with TRBD2 matching 15 bases. The CDR3 is made up of 19 amino acids. Germline CDR1 is KGHDR and CDR2 is SFDVKD. Unmatched junction bases numbered 16, after V lost 9 bases and J lost 5 bases. CDR3 DNA sequence: TGTGCCACCTCCGACTCTGGACTAGCGGGAGGGCTCTGGGACAATGAGCAGTTCTTC. Translated: CATSDSGLAGGLWDNEQFF.

On this clonotype: At one of its ends the junction is not consistent with the germline gene, which may arise from a read error. V is TRBV6-1 and J is TRBJ1-6; D is uncertain. The CDR3 length is 12 residues. Germline V CDR1 and CDR2: MNHNS, SASEGT. The CDR3 DNA sequence: TGTGCCAGCAGGGAGATGAATTCACACCTCCACTTT. Translating it yields CASREMNSHLHF.

In its sample, this clonotype is medium-sized (0.01 to 0.1%). The CDR3 sequence is CASSLQSQSNTGELFF. The CDR3 DNA follows: TGCGCCAGCAGCTTGCAGTCCCAGAGTAACACCGGGGAGCTGTTTTTT. The chain links TRBV5-1 to TRBJ2-2; D unresolved. V shed 1 base and J shed 2 bases, with 12 bases lying between them. CDR1 is SGHRS and CDR2 is YFSETQ in the germline V gene. This CDR3 contains 16 residues.

Concerning this clonotype itself: Compared with germline, one end of the junction differs, possibly owing to a read error. V usage is TRBV2 and J usage is TRBJ1-4; D remains unclear. This CDR3 has 14 amino acids. Germline V lookup: CDR1 SNHLY, CDR2 FYNNEI. CDR3: CASSLTAFNEKLSF. CDR3 sequence (DNA): TGTGCCAGCAGTCTAACAGCATTCAATGAAAAACTGTCTTTT. The full variable domain, rest sourced from reference TRBV2 and TRBJ1-4, is EPEVTQTPSHQVTQMGQEVILRCVPISNHLYFYWYRQILGQKVEFLVSFYNNEISEKSEIFDDQFSVERPDGSNFTLKIRSTKLEDSAMYFCASSLTAFNEKLSFGSGTQLSVL.

This clonotype has at least ten counts. The chain is built from TRBV27 and TRBJ2-3; 10 positions match TRBD2. Germline V gives CDR1 MNHEY, CDR2 SMNVEV (reference sequence). The CDR3 totals 16 residues. J gave up 5 bases and V 3 bases, and 8 bases lay outside the gene matches. The CDR3 DNA follows: TGTGCCAGCAGTTTTAGCGGGGGGTGGGGCGGAGATACGCAGTATTTT. As protein: CASSFSGGWGGDTQYF.

The rearrangement joins TRBV6-2 or TRBV6-3 to TRBJ2-7; maybe TRBD1 (6 bases). Per germline, CDR1 MNHEY and CDR2 SVGEGT. This CDR3 spans 15 amino acids. V lost 10 bases and J 2 bases, leaving 21 bases between the germline ends. The CDR3 region has the DNA TGTGCCATCAGGCGGCACAGGGTTAATCCCTACGAGCAGTACTTC. Residues: CAIRRHRVNPYEQYF.

This clonotype was observed many times. The J gene is TRBJ1-1, the V gene TRBV20-1, with unresolved D. The V end lost 1 base, the J end lost 4 bases, and 13 bases lay between the germline ends. The CDR3 spans 14 residues. The germline V gene has CDR1 DFQATT and CDR2 SNEGSKA (reference sequence). The CDR3 nucleotides read TGCAGTGCTAGAGTTCGCCCAGCTCCCACTGAAGCTTTCTTT. Amino acid sequence: CSARVRPAPTEAFF.

This clonotype was recorded many times. This rearrangement joins TRBV30 to TRBJ2-3; 14 bases match TRBD2. Germline-derived CDR1 and CDR2 are GTSNPN and SVGIG (reference sequence). Trimming removed 3 bases from V and 5 bases from J; junction bases left unmatched: 13. This CDR3 contains 18 residues. As DNA, the CDR3 is TGTGCCTGGAGGCCCCTACCGGGACTAGCGGGAGTGGTAGATACGCAGTATTTT. This codes for CAWRPLPGLAGVVDTQYF.

This clonotype showed up many times. The chain carries TRBV2 and TRBJ1-5; TRBD1 is a possible D gene (6 bases). The CDR3 runs 13 residues. The V gene lost 4 bases and the J gene lost 6 bases, with 10 bases spanning the gap. Germline V CDR1 and CDR2: SNHLY, FYNNEI. The CDR3 protein is CASSGGAGQPQHF. The CDR3 DNA is TGTGCCAGCAGTGGGGGGGCCGGTCAGCCCCAGCATTTT.

There are many counts of this clonotype. This chain joins TRBV28 and TRBJ1-1; TRBD1 is a possible D gene (5 bases). The V gene's germline CDR1 is MDHEN and CDR2 SYDVKM. This CDR3 region has 13 residues. Trimming cost V 7 bases and J 1 base, with 10 bases left between them. The chain's CDR3 is CASTSTANTEAFF. CDR3 nucleotides: TGTGCCAGCACCTCGACAGCGAACACTGAAGCTTTCTTT.

Details on this clonotype: One end of the junction is discordant with germline, which a read error may explain. As DNA, the CDR3 is TGCGCCATCAGCCCTGGGACAGGTATCGGTTCACCCCTCCACTTT. Its translation is CAISPGTGIGSPLHF. The chain recombines TRBV5-1 with TRBJ1-6; 8 bases fit TRBD1. The CDR3 extends over 15 amino acids. The germline V gene encodes CDR1 SGHRS and CDR2 YFSETQ.

Many counts were recorded for this clonotype. This sequence joins TRBV7-6 and TRBJ1-4; TRBD1 matches at 7 bases. With V trimmed by 7 bases and J by 8 bases, 7 bases remained unmatched. The CDR3 has 13 amino acids. Germline CDR1 and CDR2: SGHVS and FNYEAQ. The CDR3: CASKGGGREKLFF. DNA of the CDR3: TGTGCCAGCAAGGGAGGGGGCCGGGAAAAACTGTTTTTT.

On this clonotype: At one end the junction does not follow the germline gene, possibly because of a read error. The chain couples TRBV6-5 to TRBJ1-1; D uncertain. CDR1 is MNHEY, CDR2 SVGAGI, per germline. This CDR3 has 14 amino acids. The CDR3 sequence is CASSYFGRSTEALF. DNA of the CDR3: TGTGCCAGCAGTTACTTCGGCAGGAGCACTGAAGCTTTATTT.

This clonotype appeared many times. The chain links TRBV6-4 to TRBJ2-3; 9 nucleotides line up with TRBD2. The CDR3 is 15 residues long. With V trimmed by 8 bases and J by 0 bases, 6 bases remained unmatched. The germline CDR1 and CDR2 sequences are MRHNA and SNTAGT. CDR3 loop: CASGASGESTDTQYF. The DNA of the CDR3 is TGTGCCAGCGGGGCTAGCGGGGAGAGCACAGATACGCAGTATTTT.

This clonotype was seen ten or more times. The rearrangement joins TRBV6-1 to TRBJ2-5, with 9 bases aligning to TRBD1. Germline V gene data show CDR1 as MNHNS and CDR2 as SASEGT. V lost 6 bases to trimming and J lost 1 base; unmatched junction nucleotides: 3. The CDR3 has 14 residues. The DNA for the CDR3 is TGTGCCAGCAGAGGACAGGGGACCCAAGAGACCCAGTACTTC. Protein: CASRGQGTQETQYF.

This clonotype showed up just once. This chain connects TRBV20-1 to TRBJ2-2; the D is unclear. V was shortened by 3 bases and J by 0 bases, with 5 bases between the two germline ends. The CDR3 runs 13 residues. The V gene's germline CDR1 is DFQATT and CDR2 SNEGSKA (reference sequence). The CDR3 DNA follows: TGCAGTGCTAGTATCGCGAACACCGGGGAGCTGTTTTTT. Residues: CSASIANTGELFF.

This clonotype was observed many times. The V call is TRBV6-1, the J call TRBJ2-3; TRBD2 matches at 14 bases. Trimming removed 5 bases from V and 8 bases from J; junction bases left unmatched: 12. The CDR3 contains 17 residues. Germline V gene data show CDR1 as MNHNS and CDR2 as SASEGT. CDR3 in DNA: TGTGCCAGCAGTCCCCCGGGGACTAGCGGGAGAAGTGGTACGCAGTATTTT. Translating gives CASSPPGTSGRSGTQYF.

This clonotype was detected many times. This rearrangement joins TRBV11-2 to TRBJ1-1; maybe TRBD1 (6 bases). The CDR3 contains 16 residues. Germline CDR1 SGHAT, CDR2 FQNNGV. V lost 5 bases to trimming and J lost 5 bases, with 21 bases between them. The CDR3 is CASSDRGGRGGTEAFF. The CDR3, as DNA: TGTGCCAGCAGCGATAGGGGAGGCAGGGGAGGTACTGAAGCTTTCTTT.

At least ten counts were recorded for this clonotype. V gene TRBV29-1 combines with J gene TRBJ1-2, with no clear D. The CDR3 spans 11 residues. Germline V CDR1 and CDR2: SQVTM, ANQGSEA. The V and J ends lost 1 base and 1 base respectively, with 1 base between them. This CDR3 reads CSVEVNYGYTF. CDR3 DNA: TGCAGCGTTGAAGTTAACTATGGCTACACCTTC.

This clonotype was detected only a few times. V usage is TRBV18 and J usage is TRBJ2-7; 10 bases agree with TRBD2. Germline CDR1 KGHSH, CDR2 LQKENI. With V trimmed by 3 bases and J by 4 bases, 6 bases remained unmatched. CDR3 length: 15 residues. In nucleotides, the CDR3 is TGTGCCAGCTCACCTGGACTAGCGGACCCGTACGAGCAGTACTTC. Amino acid sequence: CASSPGLADPYEQYF.

The chain employs TRBV10-3 and TRBJ2-1; 13 bases are shared with TRBD2. The J segment lost 8 bases and the V segment lost 4 bases, leaving 14 bases of the junction unmatched. Germline values: CDR1 ENHRY, CDR2 SYGVKD. CDR3 length equals 18 residues. CDR3 region: CAISGYCGTSGTHDEQFF. The CDR3 DNA is TGTGCCATCAGTGGCTATTGTGGGACTAGCGGGACCCACGATGAGCAGTTCTTC.

This clonotype was counted at least ten times. The V gene is TRBV7-6, the J gene TRBJ1-1; 7 positions agree with TRBD1. The CDR3 loop spans 13 amino acids. Germline lookup yields CDR1 SGHVS and CDR2 FNYEAQ. Losses at the gene ends were 6 bases for V and 3 bases for J; bases not matched to a gene: 4. The CDR3 is CASSPGGDTEAFF. CDR3 nucleotides: TGTGCCAGCAGTCCAGGGGGGGACACTGAAGCTTTCTTT.

This clonotype is judged medium-sized (0.01 to 0.1%). This sequence joins TRBV6-5 and TRBJ2-1; maybe TRBD2 (6 bases). The CDR3 has 14 amino acids. The V and J ends lost 2 bases and 5 bases respectively, with 10 bases between them. Germline CDR1 and CDR2: MNHEY and SVGAGI. CDR3 DNA sequence: TGTGCCAGCAGTTACAGGAGGGCTAACAATGAGCAGTTCTTC. Translation: CASSYRRANNEQFF.

This clonotype was counted ten times or more. The J gene is TRBJ1-1, the V gene TRBV2, with 9 nucleotides matching TRBD1. Germline trimming cut 8 bases from V and 5 bases from J; bases unmatched to any gene: 15. The CDR3 runs to 16 residues. Germline V lookup: CDR1 SNHLY, CDR2 FYNNEI. CDR3 coding DNA: TGTGCCAGCTCTGGACAGGGGATAGGCGGGAGGACTGAAGCTTTCTTT. This translates into CASSGQGIGGRTEAFF. The full variable domain, in which reference TRBV2 and TRBJ1-1 provide the parts outside the CDR3, is EPEVTQTPSHQVTQMGQEVILRCVPISNHLYFYWYRQILGQKVEFLVSFYNNEISEKSEIFDDQFSVERPDGSNFTLKIRSTKLEDSAMYFCASSGQGIGGRTEAFFGQGTRLTVV.